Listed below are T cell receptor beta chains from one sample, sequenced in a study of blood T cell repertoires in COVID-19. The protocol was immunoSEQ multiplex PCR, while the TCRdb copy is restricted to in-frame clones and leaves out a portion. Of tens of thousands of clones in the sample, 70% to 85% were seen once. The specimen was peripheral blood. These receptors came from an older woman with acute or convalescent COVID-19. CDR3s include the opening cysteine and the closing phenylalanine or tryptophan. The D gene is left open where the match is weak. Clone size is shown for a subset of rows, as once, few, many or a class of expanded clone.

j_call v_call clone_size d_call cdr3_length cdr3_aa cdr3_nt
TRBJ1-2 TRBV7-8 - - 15 CASSLEAGVGYGYTF TGTGCCAGCAGCTTAGAGGCAGGGGTAGGGTATGGCTACACCTTC
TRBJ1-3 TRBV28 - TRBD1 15 CASSLPTGAGNTIYF TGTGCCAGCAGTTTACCGACAGGGGCTGGAAACACCATATATTTT
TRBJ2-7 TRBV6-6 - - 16 CASSRPQGGSSYEQYF TGTGCCAGCAGTCGCCCCCAGGGGGGTAGCTCCTACGAGCAGTACTTC
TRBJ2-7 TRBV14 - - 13 CASSQVATYEQYF TGTGCCAGCAGCCAAGTGGCCACCTACGAGCAGTACTTC
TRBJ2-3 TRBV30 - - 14 CAWSVLSSTDTQYF TGTGCCTGGAGTGTTCTGAGTAGCACAGATACGCAGTATTTT
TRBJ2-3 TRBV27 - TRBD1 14 CASSLVTGGYKQYF TGTGCCAGCAGTTTAGTGACAGGGGGATATAAGCAGTATTTT
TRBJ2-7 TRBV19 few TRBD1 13 CASSRGQLYEQYF TGTGCCAGTAGTAGGGGACAGCTCTACGAGCAGTACTTC
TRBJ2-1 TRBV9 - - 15 CASSVELATYNEQFF TGTGCCAGCAGCGTAGAACTAGCCACCTACAATGAGCAGTTCTTC
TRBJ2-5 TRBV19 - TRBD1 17 CASSGLPGQGKGETQYF TGTGCCAGTAGTGGCTTGCCGGGACAGGGAAAGGGAGAGACCCAGTACTTC
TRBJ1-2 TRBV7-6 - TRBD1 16 CASSEDRGRGPYGYTF TGTGCCAGCAGCGAGGACAGGGGGCGGGGGCCCTATGGCTACACCTTC
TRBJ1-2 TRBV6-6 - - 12 CASSYKEYGYTF TGTGCCAGCAGTTACAAGGAGTATGGCTACACCTTC
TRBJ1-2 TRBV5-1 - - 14 CASSLEAQDYGYTF TGCGCCAGCAGCTTGGAGGCACAGGACTATGGCTACACCTTC
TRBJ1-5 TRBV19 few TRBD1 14 CASRKDRGNQPQHF TGTGCCAGTAGGAAGGACAGGGGCAATCAGCCCCAGCATTTT
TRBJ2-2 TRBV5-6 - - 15 CASSLYSRDTGELFF TGTGCCAGCAGCTTGTACTCCAGGGACACCGGGGAGCTGTTTTTT
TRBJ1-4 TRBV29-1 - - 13 CSVSATGNEKLFF TGCAGCGTGTCCGCAACAGGCAATGAAAAACTGTTTTTT
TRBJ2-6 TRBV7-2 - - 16 CASSSQAYSGANVLTF TGTGCCAGCAGCTCACAGGCGTACTCTGGGGCCAACGTCCTGACTTTC
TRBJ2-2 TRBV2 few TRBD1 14 CASTRQGNTGELFF TGTGCCAGCACCCGACAGGGTAACACCGGGGAGCTGTTTTTT
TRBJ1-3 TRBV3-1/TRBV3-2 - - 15 CASSQGWGAGNTIYF TGTGCCAGCAGCCAAGGGTGGGGGGCTGGAAACACCATATATTTT
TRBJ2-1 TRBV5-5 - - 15 CASSLFGSSYNEQFF TGTGCCAGCAGCTTGTTCGGGAGCTCCTACAATGAGCAGTTCTTC
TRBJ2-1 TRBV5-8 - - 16 CASSLEDRQQGNEQFF TGTGCCAGCAGCTTGGAGGACCGACAGCAGGGGAATGAGCAGTTCTTC
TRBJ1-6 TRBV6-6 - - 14 CASSYSDSYSPLHF TGTGCCAGCAGTTACTCGGACAGTTATTCACCCCTCCACTTT
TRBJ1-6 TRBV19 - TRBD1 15 CASSMIGGSNSPLHF TGTGCCAGTAGTATGATAGGGGGCAGTAATTCACCCCTCCACTTT
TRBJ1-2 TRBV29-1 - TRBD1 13 CSVPAQGAHGYTF TGCAGCGTACCAGCACAGGGGGCGCATGGCTACACCTTC